This record covers a single TCR beta chain. Its specificity is not known. Looked up from germline, CDR1 is SGHRS and CDR2 is YFSETQ. Trimming took 0 bases from V and 2 from J, leaving 11 bases between them. CDR3 size: 15 residues. The data were obtained in a study of cytomegalovirus exposure and HLA in healthy donors. Study-wide results and caveats: Researchers catalogued about 150 TCR beta chains as cytomegalovirus-associated.

TCRdb keeps only in-frame clones here, not all; method: immunoSEQ multiplex PCR. The sample includes approximately 60,000 clones, more than 80% of them seen just once. V gene TRBV5-1 combines with J gene TRBJ1-1, with D hard to call. This TCR was recovered from a young man in good health and CMV-seronegative. Sequenced sample: PBMCs. The CDR3 spells CASSLDLTTNTEAFF. The DNA of the CDR3 is TGCGCCAGCAGCTTGGACCTGACAACAAACACTGAAGCTTTCTTT.